This T cell receptor (beta chain) originates from a study of shared clonotypes between healthy human individuals (dated by TCRdb to about 2020). General notes on the study: A few men and two women, aged 18 to 49 years, made up the cohort. For each donor, three plates each were used for CD4 naive and CD4 memory, two plates were used for CD8 naive, and one plate was used for CD8 memory. To estimate repertoire size and how much clonotypes are shared between individuals, the study performed deep sequencing of blood TCR repertoires from roughly five healthy adults. Libraries were prepared and TCR repertoires were sequenced by different laboratories using diverse techniques, in order to increase sequencing depth and limit assay-specific biases. Per donor, leukapheresis produced somewhere between about 0.9 and 10 billion PBMCs. Results the study describes overall, beyond this receptor: When a handful of donors were compared, the shared fraction of clonotypes was about 5.2% for naive CD4, 3.5% for naive CD8, roughly 2.3% for memory CD4, and around 0.4% for memory CD8. Pairwise subsampling led to the expectation that sequencing depth would affect the degree of clonotype sharing among donors. Estimated clonotype richness was generally larger for naive than for memory subsets. Rarefaction of sorted-subset datasets indicated incomplete sequencing despite the large sequencing depth. The genetic and exposure-history diversity represented was limited by the small number of donors. Only blood was sampled, and tissue TCR repertoires likely differ from those in blood. Compared with non-shared clonotypes, clonotypes shared by all four sorted-subset donors had higher generation probabilities.

Using the deep immunoSEQ assay, multiplex PCR amplified TCR CDR3 regions from genomic DNA. Extracted genomic DNA from each cell subset was distributed evenly across all wells of several immunoSEQ 96-well plates, and each plate was treated as a replicate. For sorted subsets, around 200 ng genomic DNA, equal to some 28,000 T cell genomes, was loaded into each replicate PCR. The purified libraries were quantified using a Qubit 3.0 fluorometer, sized with a Bioanalyzer 2100, and then quantified again using the KAPA Library Quantification kit. Every immunoSEQ 96-well plate was sequenced on a dedicated single-read 150-cycle Illumina NextSeq 550 flow cell. From the authors' description of their analysis: Because only junctional sequences without quality scores were contained in the immunoSEQ output, filtering matching that applied to full-length reads could not be performed. To assign V/J genes and CDR3, sequences were annotated against IMGT germline references using PyIR, a Python wrapper for IgBLAST v1.9. Reads were removed for weak V/J assignments (E-value above 1e-6), missing CDR3, stop codons, out-of-frame junctions, or ambiguous translated residues. V3J clonotypes were defined as sequences sharing an identical inferred V gene, J gene, and CDR3 amino acid sequence. Percentage overlap between repertoires was calculated by dividing the number of shared unique clonotypes by the size of the smaller repertoire. Repertoire richness was assessed with RTK rarefaction, the Chao1 estimator, and Recon v2.1 estimates of unobserved clonotypes. Generation probabilities were computed with OLGA for all TCRbeta clonotypes obtained by the gDNA method from four donors. In TCRdb, the immuneACCESS table is reduced to in-frame sequences with V and J assigned. These tables do not hold every clone; where another copy was compared, an unresolved V gene accounts for under half, and the others remain unexplained. That table gives V, J and clone size, and the DNA gave D and trimming. Recorded for this sample are roughly 2.6 million clones; around nine tenths of them occurred a single time. The ten largest clones capture roughly 0.15% of the sample.

Donors were healthy HIV-negative adults with no recently reported acute infections or vaccinations. All donors were Caucasian adults living in Nashville, Tennessee, USA. CD4+ T cells were enriched through magnetic negative selection, after which naive cells were positively selected on CD45RA and the remaining negative fraction served as the memory subset. Blood was collected by leukapheresis, and PBMCs were isolated by Ficoll-Histopaque density gradient centrifugation and then cryopreserved in liquid nitrogen vapor phase. Purity and quantity of every magnetically sorted T cell population were checked by analytical flow cytometry. Each sorted fraction had its genomic DNA isolated and then quantified by UV absorbance on a Nanodrop 2000c. About this clone itself: The target of this receptor is not known. Base quality data are lacking; no much larger clone is found one base away.

The sample consisted of naive CD4+ T cells sorted from blood. This sample's cell subset or site label indicates: CD45RA+ positively selected. The source of this sequence is a man younger than 35 in good health.

CDR3 reads: CASRPTSWAGEPNEQFF. In nucleotide form, the sequence is TGCGCCAGCAGGCCGACTTCCTGGGCGGGAGAGCCCAATGAGCAGTTCTTC. Recombination connected TRBV10-2 to TRBJ2-1; TRBD2 lines up with 7 middle nucleotides. The germline V gene encodes CDR1 WSHSY and CDR2 SAAADI. The CDR3 has 17 amino acids, counting the end cysteine and phenylalanine. The CDR3 DNA has 51 bases and is translated from base 1. Germline trimming amounts to 6 bases on V and 6 bases on J, with 17 as the count of junction bases outside the gene matches.